A single sample gave rise to the 25 T cell receptor beta chains below, sequenced in a study of T cell responses to AZD1222 COVID-19 vaccine. Sequencing was performed with immunoSEQ multiplex PCR; in TCRdb, only in-frame clones are kept and a portion is missing. The sample lists 95,000 to 150,000 clones, approximately 85% occurring once. Material: peripheral blood, obtained on day 0 of AZD1222 vaccination. These receptors all come from an adult in good health.

The J gene is TRBJ1-5, the V gene TRBV10-1, with 8 positions matching TRBD1. The CDR3 contains 14 residues. CDR1 is WNHNN, CDR2 SYGVQD, per germline (reference sequence). The junction had 12 bases not matched to a gene; V was cut back by 11 bases and J by 6 bases. The CDR3 sequence is CAPRGPQGAQPQHF. The CDR3 DNA sequence: TGCGCCCCCCGAGGTCCCCAGGGGGCTCAGCCCCAGCATTTT.

The chain carries TRBV11-1 and TRBJ2-6; perhaps TRBD1 as D (6 bases). V was pared by 1 base and J by 18 bases, with 10 bases between. This CDR3 contains 11 residues. CDR1 and CDR2 (germline): SGHAT, FQDESV (reference sequence). Here the CDR3 reads CASSLEGVPTF. CDR3 in DNA: TGTGCCAGCAGCTTAGAGGGGGTACCGACTTTC.

This rearrangement joins TRBV29-1 to TRBJ1-1, with D uncertain. CDR3 length equals 13 residues. Germline lookup yields CDR1 SQVTM and CDR2 ANQGSEA. Trimming pared 7 bases from V and 1 base from J, leaving 13 bases between. CDR3: CSGIRAPNTEAFF. The CDR3 DNA sequence: TGCAGCGGAATCCGGGCTCCGAACACTGAAGCTTTCTTT.

The rearrangement joins TRBV9 to TRBJ1-2, with 12 bases fitting TRBD1. This CDR3 is built from 16 residues. Unmatched junction bases numbered 4, after V lost 0 bases and J lost 4 bases. Per the germline V gene, CDR1 is SGDLS and CDR2 is YYNGEE. The CDR3 here is CASSVDGTGGVYGYTF. CDR3 coding DNA: TGTGCCAGCAGCGTAGACGGGACAGGGGGCGTCTATGGCTACACCTTC.

The chain employs TRBV6-5 and TRBJ2-1; TRBD1 matches at 11 bases. CDR1 and CDR2 (germline): MNHEY, SVGAGI. Trimming removed 6 bases from V and 6 bases from J; junction bases left unmatched: 7. The CDR3 has 15 residues. The CDR3 loop is CASSLDRGRINEQFF. The CDR3 DNA follows: TGTGCCAGCAGCTTGGACAGGGGGCGCATCAATGAGCAGTTCTTC.

The chain joins TRBV3-1 (or the pseudogene TRBV3-2) to TRBJ2-7; D is uncertain. Trimming cost V 2 bases and J 0 bases, with 8 bases left between them. The CDR3 is 14 amino acids. Looked up from germline, CDR1 is LGHDT and CDR2 is YNNKEL (reference sequence). The CDR3 sequence: CASSQPRSSYEQYF. The CDR3 nucleotides read TGTGCCAGCAGCCAACCCAGAAGCTCCTACGAGCAGTACTTC.

V gene TRBV28 combines with J gene TRBJ1-5; the match to TRBD1 covers 10 bases. This CDR3 has 15 amino acids. V was pared by 6 bases and J by 7 bases, with 9 bases of the junction left unmatched. Germline lookup yields CDR1 MDHEN and CDR2 SYDVKM. The CDR3 protein is CASRLDRGRRQPQHF. As DNA, the CDR3 is TGTGCCAGCAGACTCGACAGGGGGCGAAGGCAGCCCCAGCATTTT.

The chain has TRBV6-5 and TRBJ1-4; D is undetermined. V lost 7 bases and J lost 4, with 13 bases in between. This CDR3 is built from 14 residues. In germline, CDR1 is MNHEY, CDR2 SVGAGI. The CDR3 reads CASTRPLGNEKLFF. Written as DNA, the CDR3 is TGTGCCAGCACCCGACCGCTGGGTAATGAAAAACTGTTTTTT.

The table lists this clone with a few counts. This chain joins TRBV30 and TRBJ1-6; no firm D call. The CDR3 contains 11 residues. V lost 0 bases to trimming and J lost 10 bases, with 4 bases between them. The germline gives CDR1 GTSNPN, CDR2 SVGIG (reference sequence). The CDR3 here is CAWSVGSPLHF. CDR3 DNA: TGTGCCTGGAGTGTAGGGTCACCCCTCCACTTT.

This rearrangement joins TRBV4-2 to TRBJ1-6; D remains ambiguous. Germline V gene lookup returns CDR1 LGHNA and CDR2 YNFKEQ. The CDR3 consists of 17 residues. Trimming left V 3 bases short and J 0 bases short, with 12 bases between. The DNA of the CDR3 is TGTGCCAGCAGCCATCCGGATCGAAGCTCCTATAATTCACCCCTCCACTTT. Translating it yields CASSHPDRSSYNSPLHF.

The chain links TRBV7-9 to TRBJ1-2, with D hard to call. The germline V gene has CDR1 SEHNR and CDR2 FQNEAQ (reference sequence). CDR3 length: 15 amino acids. The V end lost 2 bases, the J end lost 4 bases, and 14 bases lay between the germline ends. The CDR3: CASSLLGSGGYGYTF. The DNA of the CDR3 is TGTGCCAGCAGCTTATTGGGTTCAGGTGGCTATGGCTACACCTTC.

The CDR3 DNA follows: TGTGCCAGCAGTTCCCTAGGTGGTGGGGCGGGTTACGAGCAGTACTTC. Its protein is CASSSLGGGAGYEQYF. V usage is TRBV28 and J usage is TRBJ2-7, with D perhaps matching TRBD1 or TRBD2 (5 bases each). This CDR3 has 16 amino acids. Between the trimmed V and J ends, which lost 4 bases and 4 bases, there was a span of 20 bases. The germline V gene encodes CDR1 MDHEN and CDR2 SYDVKM.

The chain joins TRBV28 to TRBJ1-6; D gene ambiguous. The germline gives CDR1 MDHEN, CDR2 SYDVKM. Between the trimmed V and J ends, which lost 8 bases and 6 bases, there was a span of 11 bases. The CDR3 totals 13 residues. The CDR3 DNA sequence: TGTGCCAGCCAGGTAAGGGCTAATTCACCCCTCCACTTT. Its translation is CASQVRANSPLHF.

This clone was seen only a few times. This sequence joins TRBV19 and TRBJ1-1; D is unclear. CDR1 LNHDA and CDR2 SQIVND come from the germline V gene (reference sequence). The CDR3 is made up of 11 amino acids. Trimming took off 5 bases at V and 4 bases at J, with 5 bases between the two ends. CDR3 loop: CASSGVTEAFF. CDR3 nucleotides: TGTGCCAGTAGTGGAGTCACTGAAGCTTTCTTT. Full variable domain (missing parts from reference TRBV19 and TRBJ1-1): DGGITQSPKYLFRKEGQNVTLSCEQNLNHDAMYWYRQDPGQGLRLIYYSQIVNDFQKGDIAEGYSVSREKKESFPLTVTSAQKNPTAFYLCASSGVTEAFFGQGTRLTVV.

This clone was recorded only once. The chain recombines TRBV23-1 with TRBJ2-7; 8 bases map to TRBD2. TRBV23-1 is labeled an ORF, and its function is uncertain. This CDR3 contains 16 residues. V shed 8 bases, J shed 4 bases, and the junction held 16 bases outside the gene matches. CDR3 sequence reads: CASPKNLLAGAYEQYF. Here the CDR3 DNA reads TGCGCCAGCCCAAAAAACCTTCTAGCGGGTGCGTACGAGCAGTACTTC.

This chain uses TRBV5-8 with TRBJ1-4, with 10 positions matching TRBD1. Germline V gene data show CDR1 as SGHTS and CDR2 as YDEGEE. J lost 10 bases, V lost 4 bases, and 10 bases had no gene match. This CDR3 contains 15 residues. CDR3 coding DNA: TGTGCCAGCAGCCCATACCGGGGACAGGGGAGAAAACTGTTTTTT. Protein: CASSPYRGQGRKLFF. Filled out from reference TRBV5-8 and TRBJ1-4, the complete variable domain reads EAGVTQSPTHLIKTRGQQATLRCSPISGHTSVYWYQQALGLGLQFLLWYDEGEERNRGNFPPRFSGRQFPNYSSELNVNALELEDSALYLCASSPYRGQGRKLFFGSGTQLSVL.

This rearrangement joins TRBV4-1 to TRBJ1-3, with no clear D. Germline CDR1 is MGHRA and CDR2 is YSYEKL. Trimming pared 0 bases from V and 0 bases from J, leaving 12 bases between. The CDR3 sequence is 17 residues long. The CDR3 here is CASSQDLVRISGNTIYF. CDR3 coding DNA: TGCGCCAGCAGCCAAGATTTGGTCCGCATCTCTGGAAACACCATATATTTT.

The V call is TRBV27, the J call TRBJ1-4; D not resolved. Trimming cost V 3 bases and J 0 bases, with 8 bases left between them. Germline V gene lookup returns CDR1 MNHEY and CDR2 SMNVEV (reference sequence). The CDR3 has 15 residues. Here the CDR3 DNA reads TGTGCCAGCAGTTTTGGGCTGGCAACTAATGAAAAACTGTTTTTT. Translating gives CASSFGLATNEKLFF.

The rearrangement uses TRBV5-1 and TRBJ1-6, with 7 bases fitting TRBD1. V lost 0 bases and J lost 7; bases outside the gene matches: 4. Germline lookup yields CDR1 SGHRS and CDR2 YFSETQ. This CDR3 has 15 amino acids. The CDR3 nucleotides read TGCGCCAGCAGCTTGGGGGGACAGCCCAATTCACCCCTCCACTTT. Translation gives CASSLGGQPNSPLHF.

The chain couples TRBV5-1 to TRBJ1-1, with D tentatively TRBD1 (5 bases). Germline V CDR1 and CDR2: SGHRS, YFSETQ. V was clipped by 0 bases and J by 6 bases, with 9 bases between them. The CDR3 is made up of 13 amino acids. Here the CDR3 reads CASSLGSGPEAFF. As DNA, the CDR3 is TGCGCCAGCAGCTTGGGCTCAGGGCCTGAAGCTTTCTTT. Combining the CDR3 with reference TRBV5-1 and TRBJ1-1 gives the whole variable domain KAGVTQTPRYLIKTRGQQVTLSCSPISGHRSVSWYQQTPGQGLQFLFEYFSETQRNKGNFPGRFSGRQFSNSRSEMNVSTLELGDSALYLCASSLGSGPEAFFGQGTRLTVV.

The V and J genes are TRBV7-3 and TRBJ2-5; D assignment may be TRBD1 or TRBD2 (5 bases each). Germline CDR1 SGHTA, CDR2 FQGTGA. Trimming left V 5 bases short and J 2 bases short, with 9 bases between. There are 13 residues in the CDR3. The CDR3: CASSLGPQETQYF. CDR3 DNA sequence: TGTGCCAGCAGCCTGGGACCACAAGAGACCCAGTACTTC.

The chain has TRBV28 and TRBJ1-1, with 9 bases identical to TRBD1. V shed 6 bases, J shed 1 base, and the junction held 6 bases outside the gene matches. The CDR3 has 15 residues. Germline CDR1 is MDHEN and CDR2 is SYDVKM. The CDR3 nucleotides are TGTGCCAGCAGCCATCGACAGGGGGAGAACACTGAAGCTTTCTTT. Encoded protein: CASSHRQGENTEAFF.

V usage is TRBV7-9 and J usage is TRBJ2-3, with 9 bases that match TRBD2. Germline trimming cut 1 base from V and 4 bases from J; bases unmatched to any gene: 3. This CDR3 is 15 amino acids long. In germline, CDR1 is SEHNR, CDR2 FQNEAQ (reference sequence). The CDR3 coding sequence is TGTGCCAGCAGCTTAGTAGCGGGGGCGGCAGATACGCAGTATTTT. It specifies CASSLVAGAADTQYF.

V gene TRBV11-2 combines with J gene TRBJ2-5; the match to TRBD2 covers 7 bases. The CDR3 is 16 amino acids. The ends lost 5 bases at V and 6 bases at J; junction bases unmatched: 15. In germline, CDR1 is SGHAT, CDR2 FQNNGV. CDR3 loop: CASSPPGGLRSQTQYF. The CDR3 nucleotides read TGTGCCAGCAGCCCTCCGGGGGGTTTGCGGTCTCAGACCCAGTACTTC.

The gene calls are TRBV4-3 and TRBJ1-3, with 10 bases that match TRBD1. The CDR3 has 14 amino acids. V shed 1 base and J 8 bases; nucleotides not matched to a gene: 2. Germline loops: CDR1 LGHNA, CDR2 YSLEER. CDR3 in DNA: TGCGCCAGCAGCCAAGGACAGGGGGCTGACACCATATATTTT. Translation gives CASSQGQGADTIYF.